Listed below are T cell receptor beta chains from one sample, sequenced in a study of T cell responses to AZD1222 COVID-19 vaccine. Only in-frame clones appear in the TCRdb table, and some are missing; sequencing was by immunoSEQ multiplex PCR. This table has about 160,000 clones, 80% to 90% appearing once. The input for sequencing was peripheral blood, taken on day 0 of AZD1222 vaccination. These receptors came from an adult in good health. CDR3s include the opening cysteine and the closing phenylalanine or tryptophan. D genes are given only for firm matches. Expanded clones get a size class; other rows say once, few or many, or leave the size out.

V	J	size	D	CDR3	DNA
TRBV2	TRBJ1-4	.	.	CASRGDEDYQFF	TGTGCCAGCAGGGGGGATGAGGACTATCAGTTTTTT
TRBV12-5	TRBJ2-3	.	.	CASRLQGYTDTQYF	TGTGCTAGTCGGCTACAGGGATACACAGATACGCAGTATTTT
TRBV7-2	TRBJ1-1	.	.	CASAFSAANTEAFF	TGTGCCAGCGCTTTTTCGGCCGCGAACACTGAAGCTTTCTTT
TRBV7-9	TRBJ2-7	.	.	CASTGTQLSYEQYF	TGTGCCAGCACCGGGACACAACTATCCTACGAGCAGTACTTC
TRBV27	TRBJ2-7	.	TRBD1	CASSPGQRVHEQYF	TGTGCCAGCAGCCCGGGACAGAGGGTTCACGAGCAGTACTTC
TRBV3-1/TRBV3-2	TRBJ2-3	.	TRBD2	CASRPGLAGADTQYF	TGTGCCAGCAGGCCGGGACTAGCGGGCGCAGATACGCAGTATTTT
TRBV5-1	TRBJ1-2	.	.	CASSFQQDGLFYGYTF	TGCGCCAGCAGCTTTCAACAGGATGGTCTATTCTATGGCTACACCTTC
TRBV11-2	TRBJ2-7	.	.	CASSLTYGTPGYYEQYF	TGTGCCAGCAGCCTAACCTACGGGACTCCTGGGTACTACGAGCAGTACTTC
TRBV7-9	TRBJ2-7	.	TRBD1	CASSFAGGTIDYEQYF	TGTGCCAGCAGCTTTGCAGGGGGCACGATTGACTACGAGCAGTACTTC
TRBV5-6	TRBJ1-6	.	.	CASSLAGGSVDSPLHF	TGTGCCAGCAGCTTGGCCGGGGGCTCAGTCGATTCACCCCTCCACTTT
TRBV9	TRBJ1-2	.	.	CASSVDPGISNYGYTF	TGTGCCAGCAGCGTAGATCCGGGGATATCTAACTATGGCTACACCTTC
TRBV5-1	TRBJ2-2	.	.	CASSLDPIGGNTGELFF	TGCGCCAGCAGCTTGGATCCAATTGGAGGAAACACCGGGGAGCTGTTTTTT
TRBV6-5	TRBJ1-1	.	TRBD1	CASTPGGRNTEAFF	TGTGCCAGCACTCCAGGGGGCCGAAACACTGAAGCTTTCTTT
TRBV18	TRBJ2-3	once	.	CASSPRYYGSIDTQYF	TGTGCCAGCTCACCAAGATATTACGGGAGTATCGATACGCAGTATTTT
TRBV4-2	TRBJ2-1	.	.	CASSQDLPGVSHEQFF	TGTGCCAGCAGCCAAGATTTACCAGGGGTATCTCATGAGCAGTTCTTC
TRBV7-9	TRBJ2-3	.	TRBD1	CASSPTPGQGAVDTQYF	TGTGCCAGCAGCCCAACTCCGGGACAGGGGGCTGTAGATACGCAGTATTTT
TRBV6-2/TRBV6-3	TRBJ1-5	.	.	CASSYSTRIKYSNQPQHF	TGTGCCAGCAGTTACTCGACCCGGATCAAATATAGCAATCAGCCCCAGCATTTT
TRBV19	TRBJ2-7	many	TRBD2	CASSLAGPGEQYF	TGTGCCAGTAGTCTAGCGGGCCCAGGCGAGCAGTACTTC
TRBV30	TRBJ2-7	.	.	CAWSVQGGSYEQYF	TGTGCCTGGAGTGTACAAGGGGGCTCCTACGAGCAGTACTTC
TRBV29-1	TRBJ2-5	once	.	CSVGGGQGETQYF	TGCAGCGTTGGTGGGGGGCAGGGGGAGACCCAGTACTTC
TRBV2	TRBJ1-5	.	TRBD1	CASNPLIPGTGDFNQPQHF	TGTGCCAGCAACCCTCTCATTCCCGGGACAGGGGACTTCAATCAGCCCCAGCATTTT
TRBV5-5	TRBJ1-1	.	.	CASSRREMNTEAFF	TGTGCCAGCAGCCGCCGGGAGATGAACACTGAAGCTTTCTTT
TRBV7-9	TRBJ2-7	.	.	CASSLALGGGSYEQYF	TGTGCCAGCAGCTTAGCACTGGGAGGCGGGTCCTACGAGCAGTACTTC
TRBV7-6	TRBJ2-3	.	TRBD2	CASSSQRGTSTDTQYF	TGTGCCAGCAGCTCCCAGCGGGGGACTAGCACAGATACGCAGTATTTT
TRBV3-1/TRBV3-2	TRBJ1-1	.	TRBD1	CASSKGQENTEAFF	TGTGCCAGCAGCAAGGGACAGGAAAACACTGAAGCTTTCTTT
TRBV9	TRBJ2-2	.	.	CASSVGSAGELFF	TGTGCCAGCAGCGTAGGGTCGGCCGGGGAGCTGTTTTTT
TRBV25-1	TRBJ1-1	.	.	CASNNNRASLHAAFF	TGTGCCAGCAACAACAATCGGGCCAGTCTGCATGCAGCTTTCTTT
TRBV5-1	TRBJ2-2	.	TRBD1	CASSLQDRGRTGELFF	TGCGCCAGCAGCTTGCAGGACAGGGGGCGAACCGGGGAGCTGTTTTTT
TRBV3-1/TRBV3-2	TRBJ1-4	.	.	CASSQVVFGGSNEKLFF	TGTGCCAGCAGCCAAGTAGTTTTCGGGGGGTCTAATGAAAAACTGTTTTTT
TRBV4-3	TRBJ2-7	few	TRBD2	CASSQDRLSGGGIYEQYF	TGCGCCAGCAGCCAAGATCGCCTGAGCGGGGGTGGCATCTACGAGCAGTACTTC
TRBV14	TRBJ2-7	.	TRBD2	CASSSQSGTVYEQYF	TGTGCCAGCAGCTCTCAGAGCGGGACGGTCTACGAGCAGTACTTC
TRBV11-2	TRBJ1-3	.	.	CASSAPGSSGNTIYF	TGTGCCAGCAGCGCGCCCGGGAGCTCTGGAAACACCATATATTTT
TRBV14	TRBJ1-6	.	.	CASSQYRGMKTNSPLHF	TGTGCCAGCAGCCAGTATCGAGGGATGAAGACCAATTCACCCCTCCACTTT
TRBV28	TRBJ2-7	.	.	CASSFHLKTYEQYF	TGTGCCAGCAGTTTTCATCTAAAGACCTACGAGCAGTACTTC
TRBV24-1	TRBJ2-5	.	.	CATSDRETQYF	TGTGCCACCAGTGATCGGGAGACCCAGTACTTC
TRBV11-2	TRBJ2-3	.	TRBD2	CASSQPGLAGADTQYF	TGTGCCAGCAGCCAACCGGGACTAGCGGGGGCAGATACGCAGTATTTT
TRBV15	TRBJ2-3	.	TRBD2	CATSRSLRGSTDTQYF	TGTGCCACCAGCAGATCCTTGCGGGGGAGCACAGATACGCAGTATTTT
TRBV6-2/TRBV6-3	TRBJ2-1	.	TRBD2	CASSGLAGGIVSSYNEQFF	TGTGCCAGCAGTGGACTAGCGGGGGGAATAGTTAGCTCCTACAATGAGCAGTTCTTC
TRBV27	TRBJ2-1	.	.	CASAPQVDDPQGNEQFF	TGTGCCAGCGCCCCTCAAGTCGACGACCCCCAAGGCAATGAGCAGTTCTTC
TRBV9	TRBJ1-6	.	.	CASSYRDTNGHSPLHF	TGTGCCAGCAGCTACCGAGACACGAACGGTCATTCACCCCTCCACTTT
TRBV5-6	TRBJ1-1	.	.	CASSFRRMWNTEAFF	TGTGCCAGCAGCTTCCGACGGATGTGGAACACTGAAGCTTTCTTT
TRBV19	TRBJ1-1	once	.	CASSKQGGTEAFF	TGTGCCAGTAGTAAACAGGGTGGCACTGAAGCTTTCTTT
TRBV6-4	TRBJ2-2	.	.	CASSDTGQQSGELFF	TGTGCCAGCAGTGACACGGGGCAGCAGAGCGGGGAGCTGTTTTTT
TRBV7-2	TRBJ1-4	.	.	CASSLAGDSEKLFF	TGTGCCAGCAGCTTAGCAGGGGACTCGGAAAAACTGTTTTTT
TRBV29-1	TRBJ1-1	.	.	CSVGEQGHWKAFF	TGCAGCGTTGGGGAACAGGGCCATTGGAAAGCTTTCTTT